This T cell receptor beta chain was recorded in a study of control samples from healthy donors and cancer patients. With 8 bases clipped from V and 3 bases from J, the junction kept 12 bases outside the gene matches. CDR3 size: 15 residues. Per germline, CDR1 MNHEY and CDR2 SVGAGI. Clones were sequenced by immunoSEQ multiplex PCR, and TCRdb holds only the in-frame ones, with some missing. The repertoire holds over 100,000 clones, with 92% as singletons. The rearrangement uses TRBV6-5 and TRBJ2-7; 8 bases are shared with TRBD1. This receptor was obtained from a man between 18 and 35 years old in good health. The sample consisted of blood. The CDR3 sequence is CASQVGTGLFYEQYF. The CDR3 coding sequence is TGTGCCAGCCAAGTGGGGACAGGCCTTTTCTACGAGCAGTACTTC.